Listed below are T cell receptor beta chains from one sample, sequenced in a study of blood T cell repertoires in COVID-19. The method was immunoSEQ multiplex PCR; TCRdb's version includes in-frame clones alone and lacks a portion of them. This sample has 130,000 to 150,000 clones, with roughly 90% found just once. The material sequenced was PBMCs or T cells enriched from blood (not recorded which). The receptors here all came from a woman aged 25 to 39 with acute COVID-19. The CDR3 runs from the conserved cysteine through the conserved F or W. D genes are given only for firm matches. Some rows mark clone size as missing; the rest say once, few, many or name a class of expanded clone.

v_gene: TRBV7-9; d_gene: .; j_gene: TRBJ2-2; abundance: .; CDR3nt: TGTGCCAGCAGCGGTCAGGGCACCGGGGAGCTGTTTTTT; CDR3aa: CASSGQGTGELFF
v_gene: TRBV24-1; d_gene: TRBD2; j_gene: TRBJ2-3; abundance: few; CDR3nt: TGTGCCACCAGTGAAACGGGAGGGTCCGTTACGCAGTATTTT; CDR3aa: CATSETGGSVTQYF
v_gene: TRBV9; d_gene: .; j_gene: TRBJ2-1; abundance: .; CDR3nt: TGTGCCAGCAGCGTAGATGCAGTCAATGAGCAGTTCTTC; CDR3aa: CASSVDAVNEQFF
v_gene: TRBV2; d_gene: .; j_gene: TRBJ1-2; abundance: .; CDR3nt: TGTGCCAGCAGTGAAGCGACAGCTCCCCTAAACTATGGCTACACCTTC; CDR3aa: CASSEATAPLNYGYTF
v_gene: TRBV19; d_gene: .; j_gene: TRBJ2-3; abundance: once; CDR3nt: TGTGCCAGTAGTTCCGACTTAGAACCGAGCACAGATACGCAGTATTTT; CDR3aa: CASSSDLEPSTDTQYF
v_gene: TRBV11-3; d_gene: TRBD1; j_gene: TRBJ1-1; abundance: .; CDR3nt: TGTGCCAGCAGCTTAAAGAGGGACAGAGAAGCTTTCTTT; CDR3aa: CASSLKRDREAFF
v_gene: TRBV2; d_gene: TRBD2; j_gene: TRBJ2-7; abundance: once; CDR3nt: TGTGCCAGTGGAAGCGGGACTCGCTACGAGCAGTACTTC; CDR3aa: CASGSGTRYEQYF
v_gene: TRBV28; d_gene: .; j_gene: TRBJ1-3; abundance: .; CDR3nt: TGTGCCAGCAGTCCCAGGGGAGCTGGAAACACCATATATTTT; CDR3aa: CASSPRGAGNTIYF
v_gene: TRBV29-1; d_gene: .; j_gene: TRBJ1-4; abundance: .; CDR3nt: TGCAGCGTTGCCGGGGAAGGGGAAAAACTGTTTTTT; CDR3aa: CSVAGEGEKLFF
v_gene: TRBV7-9; d_gene: TRBD2; j_gene: TRBJ2-7; abundance: .; CDR3nt: TGTGCCAGCATCTCGTCTAGCGGGAGATGGTGGGAGCAGTACTTC; CDR3aa: CASISSSGRWWEQYF
v_gene: TRBV11-1; d_gene: TRBD1; j_gene: TRBJ2-7; abundance: once; CDR3nt: TGTGCCAGCAGCTTAACAGGGGAAGATTACGAGCAGTACTTC; CDR3aa: CASSLTGEDYEQYF
v_gene: TRBV2; d_gene: .; j_gene: TRBJ1-4; abundance: .; CDR3nt: TGTGCCAGCAGTGACAGGGTCCCGAATGAAAAACTGTTTTTT; CDR3aa: CASSDRVPNEKLFF
v_gene: TRBV30; d_gene: .; j_gene: TRBJ2-2; abundance: .; CDR3nt: TGTGCCTGGAGGGGGCACAACGCGAACACCGGGGAGCTGTTTTTT; CDR3aa: CAWRGHNANTGELFF
v_gene: TRBV29-1; d_gene: TRBD1; j_gene: TRBJ1-2; abundance: .; CDR3nt: TGCAGCGTTGGAGCAGGGGGCGAGCATGGCTACACCTTC; CDR3aa: CSVGAGGEHGYTF
v_gene: TRBV7-2; d_gene: TRBD1; j_gene: TRBJ1-4; abundance: .; CDR3nt: TGTGCCAGCAGCGTAGGGGGCGGACAGGTCAATGAAAAACTGTTTTTT; CDR3aa: CASSVGGGQVNEKLFF
v_gene: TRBV11-2; d_gene: TRBD2; j_gene: TRBJ2-3; abundance: .; CDR3nt: TGTGCCAGCAGCTTAATGGTAGCGGGAGGATCCGATACGCAGTATTTT; CDR3aa: CASSLMVAGGSDTQYF
v_gene: TRBV5-1; d_gene: TRBD2; j_gene: TRBJ2-7; abundance: .; CDR3nt: TGCGCCAGCAGCTGGGGACTAGCGACAAACTCCTACGAGCAGTACTTC; CDR3aa: CASSWGLATNSYEQYF
v_gene: TRBV30; d_gene: .; j_gene: TRBJ2-1; abundance: .; CDR3nt: TGTGCCTGGAGTGCGGACTTACGCTCCTACAATGAGCAGTTCTTC; CDR3aa: CAWSADLRSYNEQFF
v_gene: TRBV25-1; d_gene: TRBD2; j_gene: TRBJ2-7; abundance: .; CDR3nt: TGTGCCAGCAGTGTATCCGGACTAGAAGTGCCCCGGTACGAGCAGTACTTC; CDR3aa: CASSVSGLEVPRYEQYF
v_gene: TRBV19; d_gene: .; j_gene: TRBJ1-4; abundance: .; CDR3nt: TGTGCCAGTAATAGACAGCCGGATGAAAAACTGTTTTTT; CDR3aa: CASNRQPDEKLFF
v_gene: TRBV11-3; d_gene: .; j_gene: TRBJ2-1; abundance: .; CDR3nt: TGTGCCAGCAGCTTAGTCGACAATGAGCAGTTCTTC; CDR3aa: CASSLVDNEQFF
v_gene: TRBV28; d_gene: .; j_gene: TRBJ1-5; abundance: .; CDR3nt: TGTGCCAGCAGCCAGAATCAGCCCCAGCATTTT; CDR3aa: CASSQNQPQHF
v_gene: TRBV24-1; d_gene: .; j_gene: TRBJ2-5; abundance: .; CDR3nt: TGTGCCACCAGTGACAGGGCAAGCGAGACCCAGTACTTC; CDR3aa: CATSDRASETQYF
v_gene: TRBV19; d_gene: .; j_gene: TRBJ1-5; abundance: .; CDR3nt: TGTGCCAGTAGTAAAACCGCCGACACTAGCAATCAGCCCCAGCATTTT; CDR3aa: CASSKTADTSNQPQHF
v_gene: TRBV7-9; d_gene: .; j_gene: TRBJ1-1; abundance: .; CDR3nt: TGTGCCAGCAGCCGAGAGATATGGCAGGACACTGAAGCTTTCTTT; CDR3aa: CASSREIWQDTEAFF
v_gene: TRBV19; d_gene: .; j_gene: TRBJ1-5; abundance: .; CDR3nt: TGTGCCAGTAGGCTGACACGCAATCAGCCCCAGCATTTT; CDR3aa: CASRLTRNQPQHF
v_gene: TRBV29-1; d_gene: .; j_gene: TRBJ1-2; abundance: .; CDR3nt: TGCAGCGTTGAAGTCGGGGGACGCTACACCTTC; CDR3aa: CSVEVGGRYTF
v_gene: TRBV6-5; d_gene: .; j_gene: TRBJ2-2; abundance: .; CDR3nt: TGTGCCAGCAGACTACAGGGTCTCACCGGGGAGCTGTTTTTT; CDR3aa: CASRLQGLTGELFF
v_gene: TRBV24-1; d_gene: TRBD1; j_gene: TRBJ1-3; abundance: .; CDR3nt: TGTGCCACCAGTGATGGGACAGGGTCTGGAAACACCATATATTTT; CDR3aa: CATSDGTGSGNTIYF
v_gene: TRBV28; d_gene: TRBD1; j_gene: TRBJ2-7; abundance: .; CDR3nt: TGTGCCACAGGACAGGGGGCGGCTAGCGAGTACTACGAGCAGTACTTC; CDR3aa: CATGQGAASEYYEQYF
v_gene: TRBV30; d_gene: TRBD1; j_gene: TRBJ1-1; abundance: .; CDR3nt: TGTGCCTGTGAAAGACAGGGGAACACTGAAGCTTTCTTT; CDR3aa: CACERQGNTEAFF
v_gene: TRBV7-8; d_gene: TRBD2; j_gene: TRBJ2-1; abundance: .; CDR3nt: TGTGCCAGCAGCTTAAGAGCTAGCGGGAGTGTCAGCTCCTACAATGAGCAGTTCTTC; CDR3aa: CASSLRASGSVSSYNEQFF
v_gene: TRBV6-6; d_gene: TRBD1; j_gene: TRBJ2-7; abundance: few; CDR3nt: TGTGCCAGCAGGGGGGGACAGGGTAAGGACGAGCAGTACTTC; CDR3aa: CASRGGQGKDEQYF
v_gene: TRBV4-2; d_gene: TRBD2; j_gene: TRBJ2-1; abundance: .; CDR3nt: TGTGCCAGCAGCCCGGGACTAGCAGGGGGAATAGAGCAGTTCTTC; CDR3aa: CASSPGLAGGIEQFF
v_gene: TRBV2; d_gene: .; j_gene: TRBJ1-1; abundance: few; CDR3nt: TGTGCCGAGGCAGAGAACACTGAAGCTTTCTTT; CDR3aa: CAEAENTEAFF
v_gene: TRBV19; d_gene: TRBD1; j_gene: TRBJ1-5; abundance: .; CDR3nt: TGTGCCAGTAGTGGGACAGGGGGCAGGGGCAATCAGCCCCAGCATTTT; CDR3aa: CASSGTGGRGNQPQHF
v_gene: TRBV5-1; d_gene: TRBD1; j_gene: TRBJ1-3; abundance: once; CDR3nt: TGCGCCAGCAGCTTGGGGGCCGGGACAGAATTAAACACCATATATTTT; CDR3aa: CASSLGAGTELNTIYF
v_gene: TRBV27; d_gene: .; j_gene: TRBJ2-5; abundance: once; CDR3nt: TGTGCCAGCAGTCGAGAAGGGGACACGCACGGAGAGACCCAGTACTTC; CDR3aa: CASSREGDTHGETQYF
v_gene: TRBV7-9; d_gene: .; j_gene: TRBJ1-2; abundance: .; CDR3nt: TGTGCCAGCAGCTTAGCCCCAGGGGACGGCTACACCTTC; CDR3aa: CASSLAPGDGYTF
v_gene: TRBV11-2; d_gene: .; j_gene: TRBJ2-5; abundance: .; CDR3nt: TGTGCCAGCAGCTTAGATAGAGAGACCCAGTACTTC; CDR3aa: CASSLDRETQYF
v_gene: TRBV9; d_gene: TRBD2; j_gene: TRBJ2-1; abundance: .; CDR3nt: TGTGCCAGCAGCGTAGGAGCTAGCGGGGGGAATGAGCAGTTCTTC; CDR3aa: CASSVGASGGNEQFF
v_gene: TRBV7-2; d_gene: .; j_gene: TRBJ2-5; abundance: .; CDR3nt: TGTGCCAGCAGCTTTAATCCAGGGGAAGAGACCCAGTACTTC; CDR3aa: CASSFNPGEETQYF
v_gene: TRBV2; d_gene: .; j_gene: TRBJ1-2; abundance: .; CDR3nt: TGTGCCAGAGGGCGGGGGCCTTTAGGTGGCTACACCTTC; CDR3aa: CARGRGPLGGYTF
v_gene: TRBV19; d_gene: .; j_gene: TRBJ2-2; abundance: .; CDR3nt: TGTGCCAGTAGTATAAGCCAGACTAGAATGGCCGGGGAGCTGTTTTTT; CDR3aa: CASSISQTRMAGELFF
v_gene: TRBV3-1/TRBV3-2; d_gene: TRBD2; j_gene: TRBJ2-2; abundance: .; CDR3nt: TGTGCCAGCAGCCAAGGCACTAGCGGGAGATCCACCGGGGAGCTGTTTTTT; CDR3aa: CASSQGTSGRSTGELFF
v_gene: TRBV4-3; d_gene: TRBD1; j_gene: TRBJ2-3; abundance: .; CDR3nt: TGCGCCAGCAGCCATCTACAGGGGTCCACAGATACGCAGTATTTT; CDR3aa: CASSHLQGSTDTQYF
v_gene: TRBV11-2; d_gene: .; j_gene: TRBJ2-5; abundance: .; CDR3nt: TGTGCCAGCAGCTTCTCTCCAGGAACACAAGAGACCCAGTACTTC; CDR3aa: CASSFSPGTQETQYF
v_gene: TRBV6-2/TRBV6-3; d_gene: TRBD1; j_gene: TRBJ1-1; abundance: .; CDR3nt: TGTGCCAGCAGTTACCGTTCAGGGGGCCTAGACACTGAAGCTTTCTTT; CDR3aa: CASSYRSGGLDTEAFF
v_gene: TRBV19; d_gene: .; j_gene: TRBJ2-5; abundance: .; CDR3nt: TGTGCCAGTAGCACAGGGCGGGGGCAAGAGACCCAGTACTTC; CDR3aa: CASSTGRGQETQYF
v_gene: TRBV7-2; d_gene: .; j_gene: TRBJ2-7; abundance: .; CDR3nt: TGTGCCAGCAGCTTACGGCACCGGGACACCAGCTCCTACGAGCAGTACTTC; CDR3aa: CASSLRHRDTSSYEQYF
v_gene: TRBV6-6; d_gene: TRBD1; j_gene: TRBJ1-3; abundance: .; CDR3nt: TGTGCCAGCAGTGGGACAGGGGGCTCTGGAAACACCATATATTTT; CDR3aa: CASSGTGGSGNTIYF
v_gene: TRBV5-1; d_gene: TRBD2; j_gene: TRBJ2-1; abundance: once; CDR3nt: TGCGCCAGCAGCGTAGGACTAGCGGACTACAATGAGCAGTTCTTC; CDR3aa: CASSVGLADYNEQFF
v_gene: TRBV5-4; d_gene: TRBD1; j_gene: TRBJ2-1; abundance: .; CDR3nt: TGTGCCAGCAGCCCGACCAACGACAGGGCCATCTACAATGAGCAGTTCTTC; CDR3aa: CASSPTNDRAIYNEQFF
v_gene: TRBV7-3; d_gene: TRBD1; j_gene: TRBJ2-2; abundance: .; CDR3nt: TGTGCCAGCAGCGCGACAGGGGGCTTGGGTACCGGGGAGCTGTTTTTT; CDR3aa: CASSATGGLGTGELFF